The 10 T cell receptor beta chains presented below share a single source sample, sequenced in a study of Ad26.COV2.S vaccination and SARS-CoV-2 variants. The data were produced by immunoSEQ multiplex PCR, yet TCRdb's version contains in-frame clones alone and is incomplete. The data contain some 420,000 clones, over 75% of them singletons. Regarding treatment: approximately 18 received Ad26.COV2.S at low or high dose, single or two shots; several received placebo; per-sample allocation not given. All samples were drawn on day 63, counting from the first vaccine or placebo injection. The source was peripheral blood, collected in a trial of Ad26.COV2.S vaccine versus placebo. The source is a person aged 18-65 years who received the Ad26.COV2.S COVID-19 vaccine or a placebo.

This clone was seen a handful of times. The chain carries TRBV27 and TRBJ1-5, with 7 bases identical to TRBD1. The trim removed 3 bases at V and 7 bases at J, leaving 3 bases unmatched. This CDR3 spans 13 amino acids. CDR1 is MNHEY and CDR2 is SMNVEV in the germline V gene (reference sequence). CDR3 sequence reads: CASSFQGGQPQHF. The CDR3 region has the DNA TGTGCCAGCAGTTTCCAGGGGGGGCAGCCCCAGCATTTT.

The V gene is TRBV24-1, the J gene TRBJ1-1; 7 positions agree with TRBD1. Germline V gives CDR1 KGHDR, CDR2 SFDVKD. V shed 3 bases and J 5 bases; nucleotides not matched to a gene: 5. The CDR3 sequence is 14 residues long. CDR3 sequence: CATSDPSGGTEAFF. CDR3 bases: TGTGCCACCAGTGATCCTTCAGGGGGAACTGAAGCTTTCTTT.

The rearrangement uses TRBV4-1 and TRBJ2-3; possible D gene TRBD1, 6 bases. Germline-derived CDR1 and CDR2 are MGHRA and YSYEKL. This CDR3 spans 18 amino acids. Trimming cost V 6 bases and J 0 bases, with 22 bases left between them. CDR3 coding DNA: TGCGCCAGCAGTCCAAGATCCGTTAGAAGGGGGAGCACAGATACGCAGTATTTT. Its protein product is CASSPRSVRRGSTDTQYF.

The chain has TRBV5-8 and TRBJ2-7, with TRBD2 matching over 11 bases. The length of the CDR3 is 17 residues. V lost 2 bases and J lost 1; bases outside the gene matches: 8. CDR1 is SGHTS and CDR2 is YDEGEE in the germline V gene. As DNA, the CDR3 is TGTGCCAGCAGCTTTCAGACTAGCGGGGAACCTTCCTACGAGCAGTACTTC. Amino acid sequence: CASSFQTSGEPSYEQYF. Full variable domain (remainder filled in from reference TRBV5-8 and TRBJ2-7): EAGVTQSPTHLIKTRGQQATLRCSPISGHTSVYWYQQALGLGLQFLLWYDEGEERNRGNFPPRFSGRQFPNYSSELNVNALELEDSALYLCASSFQTSGEPSYEQYFGPGTRLTVT.

The chain uses TRBV6-2 or TRBV6-3 and TRBJ2-7; 7 bases align to TRBD2. The V gene end was trimmed by 4 bases and the J gene end by 4 bases; junction bases not matched to a gene: 7. The CDR3 runs to 14 residues. The germline V gene encodes CDR1 MNHEY and CDR2 SVGEGT. CDR3 region: CASSLGGDRYEQYF. DNA for the CDR3: TGTGCCAGCAGTTTGGGGGGGGACCGTTACGAGCAGTACTTC.

This chain connects TRBV6-2 or TRBV6-3 to TRBJ1-4; TRBD1 is a possible D gene (6 bases). Germline V lookup: CDR1 MNHEY, CDR2 SVGEGT. The CDR3 consists of 17 residues. Trimming took off 6 bases at V and 5 bases at J, with 22 bases between the two ends. The CDR3 region is CASSQRGAGTPNEKLFF. For the CDR3, the DNA is TGTGCCAGCAGCCAGAGGGGAGCCGGGACACCAAATGAAAAACTGTTTTTT.

This chain uses TRBV9 with TRBJ2-7; TRBD1 aligns across 8 bases. Germline loops: CDR1 SGDLS, CDR2 YYNGEE. The CDR3 covers 14 residues. J gave up 5 bases and V 4 bases, and 8 bases lay outside the gene matches. The CDR3 here is CASSPGTGDHEQYF. For the CDR3, the DNA is TGTGCCAGCAGCCCCGGGACAGGTGACCACGAGCAGTACTTC. Full variable domain (rest looked up from reference TRBV9 and TRBJ2-7): DSGVTQTPKHLITATGQRVTLRCSPRSGDLSVYWYQQSLDQGLQFLIQYYNGEERAKGNILERFSAQQFPDLHSELNLSSLELGDSALYFCASSPGTGDHEQYFGPGTRLTVT.

The rearrangement joins TRBV19 to TRBJ2-3; D not certain. Trimming took 6 bases from V and 1 from J, leaving 8 bases between them. The CDR3 spans 13 residues. Per the germline V gene, CDR1 is LNHDA and CDR2 is SQIVND (reference sequence). The CDR3 sequence: CASRGGGTDTQYF. The CDR3 region has the DNA TGTGCCAGTAGAGGTGGAGGCACAGATACGCAGTATTTT.

The chain carries TRBV5-5 and TRBJ1-5; no clear D gene. CDR1 is SGHKS and CDR2 is YYEKEE in the germline V gene (reference sequence). The CDR3 covers 17 residues. The V end was cut by 0 bases, the J end by 0 bases, with 13 bases between. The CDR3 loop is CASSLGGHLYSNQPQHF. The CDR3 coding sequence is TGTGCCAGCAGCTTGGGGGGTCACCTGTATAGCAATCAGCCCCAGCATTTT.

As to this clone: Other DNA sequences within the sample encode an identical CDR3. The chain combines TRBV12-3 or TRBV12-4 with TRBJ2-3; the D is unclear. Trimming pared 1 base from V and 6 bases from J, leaving 2 bases between. CDR3 length: 11 amino acids. In DNA, the CDR3 is TGTGCCAGCAGTTTAGGGGATACGCAGTATTTT. Translation gives CASSLGDTQYF.